This TCR beta chain was obtained from a study of blood T cell repertoires in COVID-19. About the research overall: The United States, Italy and Spain provided the acute and convalescent COVID-19 samples. From T cells, B-cell-depleted T cells, or PBMCs came the material, which was cDNA or gDNA.

Methods used by the authors: Reference gene primer amplification in the assay estimated nucleated cell counts. The data were produced by immunoSEQ multiplex PCR, yet TCRdb's version contains in-frame clones alone and is incomplete. The V and J calls and clone size are taken from that table; D and trimming were inferred from the DNA. The table shows about 360,000 clones, with roughly 90% occurring only once. Looked up from germline, CDR1 is LNHDA and CDR2 is SQIVND (reference sequence). The CDR3 sequence is 16 residues long. Trimming removed 7 bases at V and 5 bases at J, with 21 bases between. This study enrolled people aged roughly 18 to 100 from around 25 US geographic areas.

The TCR comes from a woman aged 40 to 49 with acute COVID-19. This rearrangement joins TRBV19 to TRBJ1-5; D gene ambiguous. The specimen sequenced was PBMCs or T cells enriched from blood (not recorded which). The CDR3 DNA follows: TGTGCCAGTACCTATTCGGCCGGGTGGAGGGATCAGCCCCAGCATTTT. Translation gives CASTYSAGWRDQPQHF.